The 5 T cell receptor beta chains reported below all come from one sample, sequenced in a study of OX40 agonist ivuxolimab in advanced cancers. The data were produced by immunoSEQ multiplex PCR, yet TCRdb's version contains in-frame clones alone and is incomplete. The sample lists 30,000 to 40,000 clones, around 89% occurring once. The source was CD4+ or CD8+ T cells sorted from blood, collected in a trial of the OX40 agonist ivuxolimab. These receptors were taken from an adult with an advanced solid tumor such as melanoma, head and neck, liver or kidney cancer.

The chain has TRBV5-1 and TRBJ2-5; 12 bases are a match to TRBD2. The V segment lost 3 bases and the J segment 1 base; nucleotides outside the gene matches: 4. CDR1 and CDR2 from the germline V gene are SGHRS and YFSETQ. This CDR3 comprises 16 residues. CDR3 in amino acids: CASSSSLAGGQETQYF. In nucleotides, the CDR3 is TGCGCCAGCAGCTCGTCACTAGCGGGGGGCCAAGAGACCCAGTACTTC.

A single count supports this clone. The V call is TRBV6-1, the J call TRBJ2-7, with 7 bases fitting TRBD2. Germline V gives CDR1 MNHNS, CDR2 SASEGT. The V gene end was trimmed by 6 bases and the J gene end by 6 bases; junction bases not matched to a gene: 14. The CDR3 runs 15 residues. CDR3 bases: TGTGCCAGCAGCTCAAGCGGGACCGAGGGCATCGAGCAGTACTTC. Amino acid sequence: CASSSSGTEGIEQYF.

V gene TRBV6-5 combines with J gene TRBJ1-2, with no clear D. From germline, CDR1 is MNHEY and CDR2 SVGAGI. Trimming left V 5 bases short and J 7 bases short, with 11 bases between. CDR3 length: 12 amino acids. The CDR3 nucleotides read TGTGCCAGCAGTGACCACTCAACTGGCTACACCTTC. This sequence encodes CASSDHSTGYTF.

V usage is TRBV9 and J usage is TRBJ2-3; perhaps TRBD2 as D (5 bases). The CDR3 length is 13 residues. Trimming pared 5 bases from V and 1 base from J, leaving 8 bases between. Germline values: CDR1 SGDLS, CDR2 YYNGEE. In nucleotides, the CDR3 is TGTGCCAGCAGATCGGAGGGCACAGATACGCAGTATTTT. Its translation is CASRSEGTDTQYF.

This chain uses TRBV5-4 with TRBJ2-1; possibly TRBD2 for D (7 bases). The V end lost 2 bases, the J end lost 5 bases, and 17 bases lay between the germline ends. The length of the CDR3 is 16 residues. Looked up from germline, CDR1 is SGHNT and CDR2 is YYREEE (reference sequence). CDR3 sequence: CASSFRSGGANNEQFF. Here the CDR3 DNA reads TGTGCCAGCAGCTTTAGGAGTGGGGGGGCCAACAATGAGCAGTTCTTC.